The clone carrying this T cell receptor (beta chain) was found a few times. The sample originates from a study of blood T cell repertoires in COVID-19. Study as a whole: The origin of the acute and convalescent COVID-19 samples was the United States, Italy and Spain. Sources were T cells, B-cell-depleted T cells, or PBMCs; the material itself was cDNA or gDNA.

TCRdb keeps only in-frame clones here, not all; method: immunoSEQ multiplex PCR. The sample shows around 56,000 clones, around 70% of them seen only once. Germline CDR1 MNHEY, CDR2 SVGAGI. The CDR3 has 11 residues. V was trimmed by 2 bases and J by 7 bases, leaving 4 bases between them. The sample was peripheral blood. The TCR comes from a woman in her 70s with acute or convalescent COVID-19. The chain couples TRBV6-5 to TRBJ2-3; no clear D gene. CDR3: CASSYINTQYF. CDR3 nucleotide sequence: TGTGCCAGCAGTTACATAAATACGCAGTATTTT.